Listed below are T cell receptor beta chains from one sample, sequenced in a study of STAT5B mutations in CD4+ large granular lymphocyte leukemia. Profiling relied on immunoSEQ multiplex PCR, and the TCRdb table lists in-frame clones only, not all of them. The sample lists about 30,000 clones, approximately 90% occurring once. The sample consisted of CD4+ T cells from blood buffy coats. The receptors derive from a human donor in good health. The CDR3 runs from the conserved cysteine through the conserved F or W. Fields, in order: clone size, V gene, D gene, J gene, CDR3 protein, CDR3 DNA. The D gene is left open where the match is weak. Part of the rows lack a size; the others show once, few, many or a class for expanded clones.

>-|TRBV4-2|TRBD2|TRBJ2-7
CASSQALREGYEQYF
TGTGCCAGCAGCCAAGCACTGCGGGAGGGCTACGAGCAGTACTTC
>-|TRBV7-2|-|TRBJ1-2
CASSFESYGYTF
TGTGCCAGCAGCTTTGAGAGCTATGGCTACACCTTC
>-|TRBV6-6|-|TRBJ2-7
CASSFTTSSYEQYF
TGTGCCAGCAGCTTTACCACTAGCAGCTACGAGCAGTACTTC
>-|TRBV4-3|-|TRBJ2-7
CASSQDVDFRGYEQYF
TGCGCCAGCAGCCAAGATGTCGATTTCCGTGGGTACGAGCAGTACTTC
>-|TRBV6-1|-|TRBJ2-4
CASIDYRERLSIQYF
TGTGCCAGCATCGATTACAGGGAAAGACTAAGCATTCAGTACTTC
>-|TRBV5-1|-|TRBJ2-2
CASSLIEGDGELFF
TGCGCCAGCAGCTTGATAGAAGGGGACGGGGAGCTGTTTTTT
>-|TRBV4-3|-|TRBJ2-2
CASSPGVEMNTGELFF
TGCGCCAGCAGCCCCGGGGTGGAAATGAACACCGGGGAGCTGTTTTTT
>few|TRBV19|TRBD1|TRBJ2-7
CASSRGRDRSYEQYF
TGTGCCAGTAGCCGAGGCCGGGACAGGAGCTACGAGCAGTACTTC
>-|TRBV15|-|TRBJ1-5
CATSRGGPNQPQHF
TGTGCCACCAGCAGAGGGGGTCCCAATCAGCCCCAGCATTTT
>once|TRBV7-2|TRBD2|TRBJ2-7
CASAKRERGSYEQYF
TGTGCCAGTGCGAAGAGGGAGCGGGGATCCTACGAGCAGTACTTC
>-|TRBV7-8|-|TRBJ2-5
CASSFARVETQYF
TGTGCCAGCAGCTTCGCCAGGGTCGAGACCCAGTACTTC
>-|TRBV2|TRBD2|TRBJ2-1
CASSDATSGHSYNEQFF
TGTGCCAGCAGTGATGCGACTAGCGGCCACTCCTACAATGAGCAGTTCTTC
>once|TRBV28|TRBD1|TRBJ1-1
CASRAKGAWTEAFF
TGTGCCAGCAGAGCTAAGGGGGCTTGGACTGAAGCTTTCTTT
>-|TRBV7-8|-|TRBJ1-5
CASSGGGARNQPQHF
TGTGCCAGCAGCGGTGGAGGGGCCCGCAATCAGCCCCAGCATTTT
>-|TRBV19|-|TRBJ1-5
CASSIVTGPSNQPQHF
TGTGCCAGTAGTATAGTAACCGGACCCAGCAATCAGCCCCAGCATTTT
>-|TRBV6-6|-|TRBJ2-1
CATEQGGGRENEQFF
TGTGCCACCGAACAGGGAGGCGGGAGAGAAAATGAGCAGTTCTTC
>-|TRBV10-3|-|TRBJ1-1
CAIGDSMNTEAFF
TGTGCCATCGGAGACAGTATGAACACTGAAGCTTTCTTT
>-|TRBV19|-|TRBJ1-1
CASSIAGNPREAFF
TGTGCCAGTAGTATTGCGGGGAACCCCCGTGAAGCTTTCTTT
>-|TRBV27|-|TRBJ2-6
CASSFTLHSGANVLTF
TGTGCCAGCAGTTTCACTCTACACTCTGGGGCCAACGTCCTGACTTTC
>-|TRBV4-1|-|TRBJ2-2
CASSQSLDSANTGELFF
TGCGCCAGCAGCCAATCTCTAGACTCAGCGAACACCGGGGAGCTGTTTTTT
>-|TRBV13|-|TRBJ2-2
CASSPRVGNGELFF
TGTGCCAGCAGCCCCCGCGTGGGGAACGGGGAGCTGTTTTTT
>once|TRBV7-3|TRBD2|TRBJ2-1
CALLAGGLYNEQFF
TGTGCCCTCCTGGCGGGAGGCCTCTACAATGAGCAGTTCTTC
>-|TRBV7-9|-|TRBJ2-2
CASSSAGGAGELFF
TGTGCCAGCAGCTCAGCAGGGGGGGCCGGGGAGCTGTTTTTT
>-|TRBV7-6|-|TRBJ2-1
CASSVQVGAYGVFF
TGTGCCAGCAGCGTCCAAGTTGGGGCCTATGGGGTGTTCTTC
>-|TRBV9|-|TRBJ2-5
CASSVRGAGGPETQYF
TGTGCCAGCAGCGTAAGGGGGGCCGGGGGGCCAGAGACCCAGTACTTC
>-|TRBV9|TRBD2|TRBJ2-7
CASSVEEERECYEQYF
TGTGCCAGCAGCGTAGAGGAAGAGCGGGAGTGCTACGAGCAGTACTTC
>-|TRBV19|TRBD1|TRBJ2-3
CASSIGQGGTDTQYF
TGTGCCAGTAGTATCGGACAGGGCGGCACAGATACGCAGTATTTT
>-|TRBV27|-|TRBJ2-5
CASSLGPQETQYF
TGTGCCAGCAGTTTAGGGCCCCAAGAGACCCAGTACTTC
>-|TRBV19|-|TRBJ2-5
CASSIGQTRIQETQYF
TGTGCCAGTAGTATTGGCCAAACCCGAATTCAAGAGACCCAGTACTTC
>-|TRBV28|TRBD1|TRBJ1-2
CASSVGGEVPYGYTF
TGTGCCAGCAGTGTAGGGGGCGAAGTTCCCTATGGCTACACCTTC
>few|TRBV4-1|TRBD1|TRBJ2-7
CASSQGTMYRGHSYEQYF
TGCGCCAGCAGCCAAGGCACTATGTACAGGGGGCATTCCTACGAGCAGTACTTC
>few|TRBV2|-|TRBJ2-3
CASRDRADTQYF
TGTGCCAGCAGGGACAGAGCAGATACGCAGTATTTT
>-|TRBV10-2|-|TRBJ2-1
CASTASSYNEQFF
TGCGCCAGCACCGCTAGCTCCTACAATGAGCAGTTCTTC
>-|TRBV5-6|TRBD1|TRBJ1-3
CASSPGTAGNTIYF
TGTGCCAGCAGCCCTGGGACAGCTGGAAACACCATATATTTT
>-|TRBV5-1|-|TRBJ2-3
CASGLDGSGHSTDTQYF
TGCGCCAGCGGCTTGGATGGTAGCGGCCATAGCACAGATACGCAGTATTTT
>-|TRBV7-2|TRBD2|TRBJ2-3
CASTPGAGAHTQYF
TGTGCCAGCACCCCGGGCGCGGGAGCGCATACGCAGTATTTT
>-|TRBV29-1|-|TRBJ2-7
CSVRPGRYEQYF
TGCAGCGTGCGACCTGGGCGTTACGAGCAGTACTTC
>-|TRBV28|TRBD2|TRBJ2-7
CASRRLAGDREQYF
TGTGCCAGCAGACGACTAGCGGGAGATCGGGAGCAGTACTTC
>-|TRBV27|TRBD1|TRBJ1-1
CASTRTGGTEAFF
TGTGCCAGCACCAGGACAGGGGGCACTGAAGCTTTCTTT
>-|TRBV28|-|TRBJ2-2
CASSLRFGELFF
TGTGCCAGCAGCCTTAGGTTCGGGGAGCTGTTTTTT
>once|TRBV12-5|TRBD2|TRBJ2-3
CASGLVTGSGTTDTQYF
TGTGCTAGTGGTTTGGTCACGGGTAGCGGGACCACAGATACGCAGTATTTT
>-|TRBV5-4|TRBD1|TRBJ2-7
CASSLRDRWLSSEQYF
TGTGCCAGCAGCCTCCGGGACAGATGGTTGAGCTCCGAGCAGTACTTC
>-|TRBV15|TRBD1|TRBJ1-4
CATSRVYGTATNEKLFF
TGTGCCACCAGCAGAGTTTACGGGACAGCAACTAATGAAAAACTGTTTTTT
>-|TRBV6-1|-|TRBJ2-1
CASSDKGRGYEQFF
TGTGCCAGCAGTGATAAAGGACGGGGGTATGAGCAGTTCTTC
>-|TRBV5-6|-|TRBJ2-2
CASSFLDSVRTGELFF
TGTGCCAGCAGCTTTTTGGACTCCGTTAGGACCGGGGAGCTGTTTTTT
>-|TRBV6-1|-|TRBJ2-5
CASTDNQETQYF
TGTGCCAGTACGGACAACCAAGAGACCCAGTACTTC
>once|TRBV7-8|-|TRBJ2-1
CASSSPGAERYNEQFF
TGTGCCAGCAGCTCCCCAGGGGCGGAAAGATACAATGAGCAGTTCTTC
>-|TRBV6-5|-|TRBJ2-5
CASSYMAGTVQETQYF
TGTGCCAGCAGTTACATGGCAGGCACGGTCCAAGAGACCCAGTACTTC
>-|TRBV6-6|-|TRBJ2-1
CASSTRDRQFF
TGTGCCAGCTCTACCCGGGATCGGCAGTTCTTC
>-|TRBV5-4|-|TRBJ2-3
CASSLMGPADTQYF
TGTGCCAGTTCCCTTATGGGGCCCGCAGATACGCAGTATTTT
>-|TRBV6-1|-|TRBJ2-7
CASSFTTSSYEQYF
TGTGCCAGCAGCTTTACCACTAGCAGCTACGAGCAGTACTTC
>-|TRBV7-3|-|TRBJ1-1
CASSLMAGPAEAFF
TGTGCCAGCAGCTTAATGGCAGGGCCGGCTGAAGCTTTCTTT
>-|TRBV28|-|TRBJ1-2
CASSLGVPGYTF
TGTGCCAGCAGTTTAGGGGTCCCTGGCTACACCTTC
>-|TRBV11-3|-|TRBJ1-4
CASSFPRATNEKLFF
TGTGCCAGCAGCTTCCCTAGGGCAACTAATGAAAAACTGTTTTTT